Here is one T cell receptor (beta chain) with its context. Participants, about 18 to 89 years old, spanned more than 20 US areas. Each exposed participant met a COVID-19 case in the 2 weeks preceding study entry. The sample comes from a study of blood T cell repertoires in COVID-19. V gave up 4 bases and J gave up 2 bases; unmatched junction bases: 6. The CDR3 is made up of 17 amino acids. Germline V lookup: CDR1 SGHDT, CDR2 YYEEEE. The protocol was immunoSEQ multiplex PCR, while the TCRdb copy is restricted to in-frame clones and leaves out a portion. The data hold 65,000 or so clones, with roughly 70% observed a single time.

The chain recombines TRBV5-6 with TRBJ2-3; 14 nucleotides align to TRBD2. Material for sequencing was PBMCs or T cells enriched from blood (not recorded which). The sequence derives from a woman in her sixties or seventies who had been exposed to COVID-19. CDR3 protein: CASSLRTSGGYTDTQYF. CDR3 DNA sequence: TGTGCCAGCAGCCTTCGGACTAGCGGGGGGTACACAGATACGCAGTATTTT.